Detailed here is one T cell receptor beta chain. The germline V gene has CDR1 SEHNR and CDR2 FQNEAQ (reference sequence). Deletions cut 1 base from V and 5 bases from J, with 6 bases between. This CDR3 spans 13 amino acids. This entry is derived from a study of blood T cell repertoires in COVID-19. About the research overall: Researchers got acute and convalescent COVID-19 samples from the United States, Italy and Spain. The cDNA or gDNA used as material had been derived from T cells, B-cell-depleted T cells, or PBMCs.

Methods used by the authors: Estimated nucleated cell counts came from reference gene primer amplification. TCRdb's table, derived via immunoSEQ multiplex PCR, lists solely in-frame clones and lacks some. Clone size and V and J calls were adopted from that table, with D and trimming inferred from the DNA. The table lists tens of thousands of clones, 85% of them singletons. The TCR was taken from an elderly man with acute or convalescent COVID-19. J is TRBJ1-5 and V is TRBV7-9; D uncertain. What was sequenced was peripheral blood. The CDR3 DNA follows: TGTGCCAGCAGCTTAGATTCGGATCAGCCCCAGCATTTT. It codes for CASSLDSDQPQHF.